A selection of T cell receptor beta chains follows, all from one sample in a study of blood T cell repertoires in COVID-19. Sequenced by immunoSEQ multiplex PCR; TCRdb stores in-frame clones only, minus some. The sample has 53,000 or so clones, approximately 80% seen once. The sequenced material came from peripheral blood. These receptor sequences come from a man aged 70 or older with active or convalescent COVID-19. Both conserved end residues are part of each CDR3. Fields, in order: CDR3 DNA, CDR3 protein, V gene, D gene, clone size, J gene. A D gene is named only where the DNA matches it firmly. Size is omitted from some rows. Given values are once, few, many or a class for expanded clones.

TGTGCCAGCAGCCCACTAAGGAACGCTAACTATGGCTACACCTTC | CASSPLRNANYGYTF | TRBV11-2 | NA | NA | TRBJ1-2
TGCGCCAGCAGCCTGACGGGGCAGCGGGGGGGCCGGACCGGGGAGCTGTTTTTT | CASSLTGQRGGRTGELFF | TRBV5-1 | TRBD2 | NA | TRBJ2-2
TGTGCCTCAGAGGGGACAGGGGGAGTGAACACTGAAGCTTTCTTT | CASEGTGGVNTEAFF | TRBV24-1 | TRBD1 | NA | TRBJ1-1
TGTGCCAGCCGACAACAGAACTATGGCTACACCTTC | CASRQQNYGYTF | TRBV12-3/TRBV12-4 | NA | NA | TRBJ1-2
TGTGCCAGCAGCCCCCGACAGGGAATGACCTCCTACGAGCAGTACTTC | CASSPRQGMTSYEQYF | TRBV7-6 | TRBD1 | NA | TRBJ2-7
TGTGCCAGCTCAGGGACAGAGGGCACTGAAGCTTTCTTT | CASSGTEGTEAFF | TRBV18 | TRBD1 | NA | TRBJ1-1
TGTGCCAGCAGCCTTCTCTACGAGCAGTACTTC | CASSLLYEQYF | TRBV11-2 | NA | few | TRBJ2-7
TGCGCCAGCAGCCAAGAATGGCTGGCAGGGGTCAACGAGCAGTACTTC | CASSQEWLAGVNEQYF | TRBV4-1 | NA | few | TRBJ2-7
TGTGCCTGGAGTTTAAGCGGGGACACTGAAGCTTTCTTT | CAWSLSGDTEAFF | TRBV30 | NA | NA | TRBJ1-1
TGTGCCAGCAGCCCTTTTGGGAGGGGGGGAAACACCATATATTTT | CASSPFGRGGNTIYF | TRBV7-6 | NA | NA | TRBJ1-3
TGTGCCAGCAGCTTAACATTCACCGGGGAGCTGTTTTTT | CASSLTFTGELFF | TRBV7-9 | NA | once | TRBJ2-2
TGCGCCAGCAGCTTACCTCAGGGGGGCGGTGGTGGCTACACCTTC | CASSLPQGGGGGYTF | TRBV5-1 | TRBD1 | NA | TRBJ1-2
TGTGCCAGCAGCGAGGGACAGGGAGGCAAGACCCAGTACTTC | CASSEGQGGKTQYF | TRBV11-3 | TRBD1 | NA | TRBJ2-5
TGTGCCAGCTCACCGAGCCCTGTTTTCGATGGTGTTGAAAAACTGTTTTTT | CASSPSPVFDGVEKLFF | TRBV18 | NA | NA | TRBJ1-4
TGTGCCAGCAGCTTGTCCCCTTCACGGAGCAATCAGCCCCAGCATTTT | CASSLSPSRSNQPQHF | TRBV5-8 | NA | NA | TRBJ1-5
TGTGCCAGCAGTGAAGCTCCAGGGGCTTATAATTCACCCCTCCACTTT | CASSEAPGAYNSPLHF | TRBV6-1 | NA | NA | TRBJ1-6
TGTGCCAGCAGTGAGTTCCCCGGGACAGGGGAAGCTTTCTTT | CASSEFPGTGEAFF | TRBV6-1 | TRBD1 | NA | TRBJ1-1
TGTGCCAGCAGTTGGACAGGGGACCCAGCTAACTATGGCTACACCTTC | CASSWTGDPANYGYTF | TRBV6-6 | TRBD1 | few | TRBJ1-2
TGTGCCAGCAGTGTCACCGGAGATGGCTACACCTTC | CASSVTGDGYTF | TRBV2 | NA | NA | TRBJ1-2
TGTGCCAGTAGTACCCCTCGCGGGGGAACCCGAGGCACAGATACGCAGTATTTT | CASSTPRGGTRGTDTQYF | TRBV19 | TRBD2 | NA | TRBJ2-3
TGCGCCAGCAGCCAACACCACAGGGATACGCAGTATTTT | CASSQHHRDTQYF | TRBV4-3 | NA | NA | TRBJ2-3
TGTGCCAGCAGCTCGACCCGGACTAGCGGGCTACTTAACACCGGGGAGCTGTTTTTT | CASSSTRTSGLLNTGELFF | TRBV11-3 | TRBD2 | few | TRBJ2-2
TGCGCCAGCAGCGCAGACAGATCCTACGAGCAGTACTTC | CASSADRSYEQYF | TRBV5-1 | NA | NA | TRBJ2-7
TGTGCCAGCAGCTTAAGGACTGTGAATGAAAAACTGTTTTTT | CASSLRTVNEKLFF | TRBV7-9 | NA | few | TRBJ1-4
TGTGCCAGCAGCTCAGACAGTTACAATGAGCAGTTCTTC | CASSSDSYNEQFF | TRBV5-4 | NA | NA | TRBJ2-1
TGTGCCATCAGTGGGAAGACAGGGACCACTGAAGCTTTCTTT | CAISGKTGTTEAFF | TRBV10-3 | TRBD1 | NA | TRBJ1-1
TGTGCCAGCAGTTTCGGGGGGTTGTACGAGCAGTACTTC | CASSFGGLYEQYF | TRBV28 | TRBD2 | NA | TRBJ2-7
TGCGCCAGCAGCCACCCGGGACTAGCGGGGGGGCCACAAAAAAATGAGCAGTTCTTC | CASSHPGLAGGPQKNEQFF | TRBV4-1 | TRBD2 | NA | TRBJ2-1
TGTGCCAGCAGCTTAACACAGATAAATCAGCCCCAGCATTTT | CASSLTQINQPQHF | TRBV7-3 | NA | NA | TRBJ1-5
TGTGCCAGCAGCCAAGATGGTAGCGGAAACACCGGGGAGCTGTTTTTT | CASSQDGSGNTGELFF | TRBV3-1/TRBV3-2 | NA | NA | TRBJ2-2
TGTGCCAGCAGCCCATCGACAGGGGGGAATCAGCCCCAGCATTTT | CASSPSTGGNQPQHF | TRBV7-2 | TRBD1 | NA | TRBJ1-5
TGTGCCAGCAGCTTAAATATCCGGGAAAAAGCTTTCTTT | CASSLNIREKAFF | TRBV11-3 | NA | NA | TRBJ1-1
TGTGCCTGGAGTAGACACAATATACCCTACGAGCAGTACTTC | CAWSRHNIPYEQYF | TRBV30 | NA | NA | TRBJ2-7
TGTGCCAGCAGCCCCTCGGGGGTTACGGGGGATACGCAGTATTTT | CASSPSGVTGDTQYF | TRBV7-3 | NA | few | TRBJ2-3
TGTGCCAGCAGTTACAGGGGGACAGGTCCCTACGAGCAGTACTTC | CASSYRGTGPYEQYF | TRBV6-5 | TRBD1 | NA | TRBJ2-7
TGTGCCAGCTCACCCGCGACAGGGAACACTGAAGCTTTCTTT | CASSPATGNTEAFF | TRBV18 | NA | NA | TRBJ1-1
TGTGCCAGCAGTTCAGGCCCCGCAGGGGGTGAAAAACTGTTTTTT | CASSSGPAGGEKLFF | TRBV6-6 | TRBD1 | NA | TRBJ1-4
TGTGCCAGCACCTCTCCGGCGGGGGGCAACTCGAACACCGGGGAGCTGTTTTTT | CASTSPAGGNSNTGELFF | TRBV28 | TRBD2 | NA | TRBJ2-2
TGTGCCAGCAGCGCCCCGGGCGGGGGATCCTCTGGAAACACCATATATTTT | CASSAPGGGSSGNTIYF | TRBV9 | NA | NA | TRBJ1-3
TGTGCCAGTAGTATAGATTGGCAGGCTGGCTACACCTTC | CASSIDWQAGYTF | TRBV19 | NA | NA | TRBJ1-2
TGTGCCAGCAGTCTTTTGATGGACAGTTCCTACGAGCAGTACTTC | CASSLLMDSSYEQYF | TRBV5-6 | NA | NA | TRBJ2-7
TGTGCCAGCAGATGGACAGGGGAAAACACTGAAGCTTTCTTT | CASRWTGENTEAFF | TRBV6-5 | TRBD1 | NA | TRBJ1-1
TGCAGCGTTGAATATCCTCCAACTAATGAAAAACTGTTTTTT | CSVEYPPTNEKLFF | TRBV29-1 | NA | NA | TRBJ1-4
TGTGCCAGTGAAGGAGGAGCGGGAGTCAATGAGCAGTTCTTC | CASEGGAGVNEQFF | TRBV28 | TRBD2 | NA | TRBJ2-1
TGTGCCACCTCAGGGACAGCCAATCAGCCCCAGCATTTT | CATSGTANQPQHF | TRBV19 | TRBD1 | NA | TRBJ1-5
TGTGCCAGCAGCGTACTCCTTAGCCTTGACAGCCAAACCCACTACGAGCAGTACTTC | CASSVLLSLDSQTHYEQYF | TRBV28 | NA | NA | TRBJ2-7
TGTGCCAGCAGTTACTCCGAGAGGCAAGAGACCCAGTACTTC | CASSYSERQETQYF | TRBV6-2/TRBV6-3 | NA | NA | TRBJ2-5
TGTGCCAGCAGGGAACGACTAGCGGGAGTACATATCGGGGAGCTGTTTTTT | CASRERLAGVHIGELFF | TRBV7-2 | TRBD2 | NA | TRBJ2-2